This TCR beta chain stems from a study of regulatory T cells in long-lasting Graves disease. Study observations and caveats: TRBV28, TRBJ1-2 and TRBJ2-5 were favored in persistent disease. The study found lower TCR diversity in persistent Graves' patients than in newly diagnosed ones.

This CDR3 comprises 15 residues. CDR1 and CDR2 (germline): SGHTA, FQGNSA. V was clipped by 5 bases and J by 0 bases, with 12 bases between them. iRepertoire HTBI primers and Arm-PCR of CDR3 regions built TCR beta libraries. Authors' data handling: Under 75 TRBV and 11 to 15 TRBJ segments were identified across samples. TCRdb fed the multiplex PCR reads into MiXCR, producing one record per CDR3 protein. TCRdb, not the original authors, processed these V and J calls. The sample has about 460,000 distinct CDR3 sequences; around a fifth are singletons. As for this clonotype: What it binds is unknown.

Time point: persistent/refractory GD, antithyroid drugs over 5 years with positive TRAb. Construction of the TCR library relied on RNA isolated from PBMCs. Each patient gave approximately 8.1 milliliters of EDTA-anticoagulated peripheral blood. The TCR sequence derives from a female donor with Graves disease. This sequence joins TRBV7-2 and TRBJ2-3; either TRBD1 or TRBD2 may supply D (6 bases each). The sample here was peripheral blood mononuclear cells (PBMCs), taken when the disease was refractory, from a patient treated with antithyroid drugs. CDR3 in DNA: TGTGCCAGCAGCCCGAGGGGGGTTAGCACAGATACGCAGTATTTT. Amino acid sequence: CASSPRGVSTDTQYF.